The 9 T cell receptor beta chains presented below share a single source sample, sequenced in a study of PD-L1 blockade in urothelial cancer. TCRdb's table, derived via immunoSEQ multiplex PCR, lists solely in-frame clones and lacks some. The data show about 38,000 clones, with more than 80% seen just once and around 7.7% held by the top ten. This specimen was PBMCs, taken around atezolizumab (anti-PD-L1) treatment. The origin of the receptors is a man in his 70s with urothelial cancer.

The genes are TRBV7-3 and TRBJ2-3; 16 bases match TRBD2. V dropped 1 base and J dropped 0; count of bases not matched to a gene: 4. Germline V CDR1 and CDR2: SGHTA, FQGTGA. This CDR3 region has 19 residues. The CDR3 DNA is TGTGCCAGCAGCTTAAGGGGACTAGCGGGAGGGACTAGCACAGATACGCAGTATTTT. It yields the protein CASSLRGLAGGTSTDTQYF.

The CDR3 region is CSAQRELIDTQYF. CDR3 sequence (DNA): TGCAGCGCTCAGCGGGAGCTAATAGATACGCAGTATTTT. V gene TRBV29-1 combines with J gene TRBJ2-3, with 8 bases that match TRBD2. CDR3 length equals 13 residues. CDR1 is SQVTM and CDR2 is ANQGSEA in the germline V gene. Trimming at V came to 7 bases and at J to 5 bases, leaving 8 bases not matched to a gene.

V is TRBV28 and J is TRBJ2-1, with D possibly TRBD2 on 5 matching bases. The CDR3 length is 14 residues. Trimming removed 6 bases at V and 4 bases at J, with 13 bases between. CDR1 is MDHEN, CDR2 SYDVKM, per germline. The CDR3 region is CASRSSGVYNEQFF. The CDR3 nucleotides read TGTGCCAGCAGGTCGAGCGGAGTTTACAATGAGCAGTTCTTC.

The table lists this clone with a count of one. This chain uses TRBV15 with TRBJ2-7, with D perhaps TRBD2 (5 bases). V lost 4 bases to trimming and J lost 4 bases, with 17 bases between them. Germline CDR1 and CDR2: LNHNV and YYDKDF (reference sequence). The CDR3 runs to 15 residues. Here the CDR3 DNA reads TGTGCCACCAGCACCGGAAGGGAGCGAGGGTACGAGCAGTACTTC. As protein: CATSTGRERGYEQYF.

This chain connects TRBV14 to TRBJ2-7, with 12 nucleotides matching TRBD1. V shed 4 bases and J 5 bases; nucleotides not matched to a gene: 12. The CDR3 runs to 17 residues. Germline CDR1 reads SGHDN; CDR2 reads FVKESK. The DNA of the CDR3 is TGTGCCAGCAGCCCCCGGGACAGGGGGCTCCTTGGGGACGAGCAGTACTTC. This gives the protein CASSPRDRGLLGDEQYF.

V and J are TRBV19 and TRBJ1-6; D not resolved. The CDR3 contains 15 residues. CDR1 LNHDA and CDR2 SQIVND come from the germline V gene (reference sequence). The V end was cut by 5 bases, the J end by 7 bases, with 15 bases between. In DNA form, the CDR3 reads TGTGCCAGTAGTTATGGCTCGGAGGGAAATTCACCCCTCCACTTT. As protein: CASSYGSEGNSPLHF.

V usage is TRBV19 and J usage is TRBJ2-5; D may be TRBD1 (5 bases). V shed 6 bases and J shed 0 bases, with 11 bases lying between them. Germline CDR1 and CDR2: LNHDA and SQIVND (reference sequence). The CDR3 is made up of 14 amino acids. The CDR3 sequence: CASRADRYQETQYF. For the CDR3, the DNA is TGTGCCAGTAGAGCTGACAGATACCAAGAGACCCAGTACTTC.

This clone was detected a few times. The chain uses TRBV7-9 and TRBJ2-2, with TRBD1 matching 10 bases. Germline-derived CDR1 and CDR2 are SEHNR and FQNEAQ (reference sequence). This CDR3 has 16 residues. The V segment lost 3 bases and the J segment 3 bases; nucleotides outside the gene matches: 4. CDR3 DNA: TGTGCCAGCAGCTTTCGAGGACAGGGGGACACCGGGGAGCTGTTTTTT. As protein: CASSFRGQGDTGELFF.

This chain joins TRBV2 and TRBJ2-7; 9 bases map to TRBD1. The CDR3 runs to 15 residues. J lost 4 bases, V lost 6 bases, and 10 bases had no gene match. Germline values: CDR1 SNHLY, CDR2 FYNNEI. This CDR3 reads CASSDAGTGRYEQYF. The DNA of the CDR3 is TGTGCCAGCAGCGACGCCGGGACAGGGAGGTACGAGCAGTACTTC.